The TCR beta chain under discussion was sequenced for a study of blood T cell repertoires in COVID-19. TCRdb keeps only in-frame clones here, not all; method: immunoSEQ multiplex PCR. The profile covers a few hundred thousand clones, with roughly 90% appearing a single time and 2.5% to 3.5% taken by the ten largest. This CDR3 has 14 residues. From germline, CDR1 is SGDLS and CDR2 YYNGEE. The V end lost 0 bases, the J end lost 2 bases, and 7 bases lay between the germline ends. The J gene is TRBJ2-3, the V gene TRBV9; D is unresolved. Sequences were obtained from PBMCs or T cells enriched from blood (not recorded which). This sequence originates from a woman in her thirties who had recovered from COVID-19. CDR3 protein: CASSVAEVTDTQYF. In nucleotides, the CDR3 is TGTGCCAGCAGCGTAGCAGAGGTCACAGATACGCAGTATTTT.